This T cell receptor beta chain was found in a study of T cells in Graves' hyperthyroidism and ophthalmopathy. From germline, CDR1 is LNHDA and CDR2 SQIVND (reference sequence). CDR3 size: 13 residues. V trimming: 8 bases; J trimming: 0 bases; junction bases outside the gene matches: 3. Template material for amplifying TCR beta CDR3 regions consisted of RNA transcripts. The TCR CDR3 was amplified in a first-round RT-PCR using the HTBI primer set. TCRdb reprocessed the multiplex PCR reads via MiXCR and lists one record per CDR3 protein. Of about 700,000 distinct CDR3 sequences in the sample, just under 45% are singletons; the top ten hold about 7.2%. Ten or more counts support this clonotype. Its antigen remains unidentified. Study-level results: Appearing also in blood were most of the thyroid clonotypes expanded above 0.001. In the analysis, a 13 V-J model separated ophthalmopathy from stable hyperthyroidism. Ophthalmopathy onset followed model prediction by a median about six months.

Clinical symptoms, serum thyroxine and TRAb, thyroid ultrasound and orbital computed tomography were used for the diagnoses. The gene calls are TRBV19 and TRBJ1-1; TRBD1 matches at 7 bases. Specimen: peripheral blood or thyroid tissue (not recorded which). The TCR sequence derives from an adult man with Graves' disease, either hyperthyroidism or ophthalmopathy (not recorded which). In nucleotides, the CDR3 is TGTGCCAGTCAAGACAGGGTGAACACTGAAGCTTTCTTT. This encodes CASQDRVNTEAFF.